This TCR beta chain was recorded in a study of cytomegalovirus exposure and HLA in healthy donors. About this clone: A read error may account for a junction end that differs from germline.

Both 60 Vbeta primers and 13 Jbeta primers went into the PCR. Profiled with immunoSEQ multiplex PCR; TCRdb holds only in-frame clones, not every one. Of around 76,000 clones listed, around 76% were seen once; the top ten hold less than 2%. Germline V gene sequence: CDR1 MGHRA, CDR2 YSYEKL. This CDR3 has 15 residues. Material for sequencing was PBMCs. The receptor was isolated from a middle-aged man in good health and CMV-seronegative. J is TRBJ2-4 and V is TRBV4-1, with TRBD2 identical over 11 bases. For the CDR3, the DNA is TGCGCCAGCAGCCAAAGGGGACTAGCGGAAAACAGTCAGTACTTC. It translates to CASSQRGLAENSQYF.